One sample yielded the 14 T cell receptor beta chains listed below, sequenced in a study of T cells after yellow fever vaccination. MiXCR was run by TCRdb on the 5' RACE reads, yielding one entry per CDR3 protein. The sample lists approximately 550,000 distinct CDR3 sequences; less than 20% were seen once. The sequencing here drew on PBMCs, taken 15 days after the yellow fever booster vaccination. These receptors were collected from a man aged 25 to 40 who received the YFV17D yellow fever vaccine.

In nucleotides, the CDR3 is TGCGCCAGCAGTGCTAACAGGGGGGAGCGAGAGTTCTTC. This sequence encodes CASSANRGEREFF. This rearrangement joins TRBV5-1 to TRBJ2-1; TRBD1 agrees at 8 bases. The ends lost 5 bases at V and 14 bases at J; junction bases unmatched: 12. The germline V gene has CDR1 SGHRS and CDR2 YFSETQ. CDR3 length equals 13 residues.

This clonotype was seen more than once but under ten times. The rearrangement joins TRBV6-1 to TRBJ2-1; D may correspond to TRBD1 or TRBD2 (5 bases each). Germline values: CDR1 MNHNS, CDR2 SASEGT. V was shortened by 3 bases and J by 5 bases, with 8 bases between the two germline ends. There are 13 residues in the CDR3. This chain's CDR3 is CASSDLGDNEQFF. DNA of the CDR3: TGTGCCAGCAGTGACCTGGGGGACAATGAGCAGTTCTTC.

The rearrangement links TRBV4-2 to TRBJ2-7; TRBD2 aligns across 9 bases. J lost 4 bases, V lost 3 bases, and 4 bases had no gene match. The CDR3 length is 14 residues. The germline V gene encodes CDR1 LGHNA and CDR2 YNFKEQ. The CDR3 sequence is CASSHSLAGYEQYF. The CDR3, as DNA: TGTGCCAGCAGCCATAGCCTAGCGGGATACGAGCAGTACTTC.

The chain uses TRBV11-2 and TRBJ2-1; 11 nucleotides agree with TRBD2. Trimming removed 4 bases from V and 2 bases from J; junction bases left unmatched: 10. The CDR3 contains 18 residues. Germline CDR1 is SGHAT and CDR2 is FQNNGV. Here the CDR3 DNA reads TGTGCCAGCAGCTCCGGGCCTAGCGGGAGGCAAGCCTACAATGAGCAGTTCTTC. Its translation: CASSSGPSGRQAYNEQFF.

This clonotype appeared a few times. The V and J genes are TRBV20-1 and TRBJ1-4, with no clear D. Germline-derived CDR1 and CDR2 are DFQATT and SNEGSKA (reference sequence). CDR3 length equals 12 residues. V gave up 4 bases and J gave up 4 bases, with 7 bases separating them. The CDR3 DNA sequence: TGCAGTGCTACTGGGTATAATGAAAAACTGTTTTTT. Its translation is CSATGYNEKLFF.

Ten or more counts support this clonotype. This chain joins TRBV5-1 and TRBJ2-2, with unresolved D. CDR1 SGHRS and CDR2 YFSETQ come from the germline V gene. V was cut by 0 bases and J by 3 bases, with 3 bases left in between. This CDR3 has 13 amino acids. This chain's CDR3 is CASSLADTGELFF. The CDR3 DNA is TGCGCCAGCAGCTTGGCGGACACCGGGGAGCTGTTTTTT.

This clonotype was detected once. An end of the junction does not agree with germline; a read error may underlie this. The chain uses TRBV7-4 and TRBJ2-5, with D perhaps given as TRBD1 or TRBD2 (6 bases each). The CDR3 loop spans 17 amino acids. Per germline, CDR1 SGHVT and CDR2 SQSDAQ. The CDR3 region has the DNA TGTGCCTGCAGCTTAATAGGGGGGCCCAACAAGGGAGAGACCCAGTACTTC. Amino acids: CACSLIGGPNKGETQYF.

The gene calls are TRBV11-2 and TRBJ2-1; TRBD2 agrees at 10 bases. This CDR3 is 18 amino acids long. V dropped 5 bases and J dropped 1; count of bases not matched to a gene: 11. Looked up from germline, CDR1 is SGHAT and CDR2 is FQNNGV. CDR3 protein: CASSPASGRALSYNEQFF. The CDR3 DNA reads as TGTGCCAGCAGCCCCGCAAGCGGGAGGGCCCTTTCCTACAATGAGCAGTTCTTC. Variable domain in full (rest from reference TRBV11-2 and TRBJ2-1): EAGVAQSPRYKIIEKRQSVAFWCNPISGHATLYWYQQILGQGPKLLIQFQNNGVVDDSQLPKDRFSAERLKGVDSTLKIQPAKLEDSAVYLCASSPASGRALSYNEQFFGPGTRLTVL.

V is TRBV29-1 and J is TRBJ1-4, with 8 nucleotides matching TRBD1. The germline V gene encodes CDR1 SQVTM and CDR2 ANQGSEA. Losses at the gene ends were 4 bases for V and 8 bases for J; bases not matched to a gene: 9. This CDR3 spans 14 amino acids. The CDR3 region has the DNA TGCAGCGTTGTAAGATTAGGGACAGGCGAAAAACTGTTTTTT. Amino acid sequence: CSVVRLGTGEKLFF.

This clonotype was seen only a few times. The chain combines TRBV27 with TRBJ2-1, with unresolved D. Trimming left V 4 bases short and J 7 bases short, with 20 bases between. The CDR3 has 16 amino acids. Per the germline V gene, CDR1 is MNHEY and CDR2 is SMNVEV (reference sequence). Here the CDR3 DNA reads TGTGCCAGCAGTTCCCTACAAGTGATGAAGGTAAATGAGCAGTTCTTC. Protein: CASSSLQVMKVNEQFF.

J is TRBJ1-4 and V is TRBV6-2 or TRBV6-3; the D is unclear. The CDR3 runs 12 residues. V shed 3 bases and J shed 7 bases, with 6 bases lying between them. Germline CDR1 is MNHEY and CDR2 is SVGEGT. CDR3 region: CASSYNGEKLFF. The CDR3 region has the DNA TGTGCCAGCAGTTATAACGGTGAAAAACTGTTTTTT.

The V and J genes are TRBV3-1 and TRBJ2-1; TRBD2 aligns across 10 bases. This CDR3 has 17 residues. Germline loops: CDR1 LGHDT, CDR2 YNNKEL (reference sequence). The V segment lost 1 base and the J segment 7 bases; nucleotides outside the gene matches: 10. The DNA of the CDR3 is TGTGCCAGCAGCCAAGGGATGGGTTTAGCGGGAGGTAATGAGCAGTTCTTC. The encoded protein is CASSQGMGLAGGNEQFF.

The chain combines TRBV20-1 with TRBJ2-3; 8 bases fit TRBD2. After removal of 3 bases from V and 3 bases from J, the junction contained 5 bases not matched to a gene. The germline gives CDR1 DFQATT, CDR2 SNEGSKA (reference sequence). CDR3 size: 14 residues. The chain's CDR3 is CSASGRGETDTQYF. The CDR3 DNA reads TGCAGTGCTAGCGGGAGGGGAGAGACAGATACGCAGTATTTT.

This clonotype was counted a single time. The chain recombines TRBV7-2 with TRBJ2-1; the D gene is possibly TRBD1 (6 bases). The germline gives CDR1 SGHTA, CDR2 FQGNSA. The ends were cut back, 5 bases at V and 9 bases at J, with 14 bases in the middle. The CDR3 has 13 residues. CDR3 nucleotides: TGTGCCAGCAGCCCGAAGACAGGCCTTGAGCAGTTCTTC. This gives the protein CASSPKTGLEQFF.